What follows are 28 T cell receptor beta chains derived from one specimen sequenced in a study of T cell responses to AZD1222 COVID-19 vaccine. TCRdb's table, derived via immunoSEQ multiplex PCR, lists solely in-frame clones and lacks some. The table records 150,000 to 170,000 clones, about nine tenths of them present only once. Source: peripheral blood, taken on day 0 of AZD1222 vaccination. The receptors derive from an adult in good health.

The chain employs TRBV9 and TRBJ1-4, with D tentatively TRBD1 (5 bases). The length of the CDR3 is 14 residues. Germline assignment: CDR1 SGDLS and CDR2 YYNGEE. The V and J ends lost 4 bases and 11 bases respectively, with 18 bases between them. CDR3 coding DNA: TGTGCCAGCAGCACGGGCCAGGATAAGGGGAAACTGTTTTTT. Translated: CASSTGQDKGKLFF. Filled out from reference TRBV9 and TRBJ1-4, the complete variable domain reads DSGVTQTPKHLITATGQRVTLRCSPRSGDLSVYWYQQSLDQGLQFLIQYYNGEERAKGNILERFSAQQFPDLHSELNLSSLELGDSALYFCASSTGQDKGKLFFGSGTQLSVL.

CDR3 in DNA: TGTGCCAGCAGCTTAAGGCGGGAGAGTAACAATGAGCAGTTCTTC. It encodes CASSLRRESNNEQFF. This chain connects TRBV7-8 to TRBJ2-1; 7 bases are shared with TRBD2. The germline CDR1 and CDR2 sequences are SGHVS and FQNEAQ. The CDR3 has 15 amino acids. Trimming took 2 bases from V and 5 from J; bases not matched to a gene: 6.

A few counts support this clone. The rearrangement uses TRBV2 and TRBJ2-7; D is uncertain. Trimming shortened V by 4 bases and J by 6 bases, and 4 bases separated the two germline ends. This CDR3 contains 10 residues. Germline V gives CDR1 SNHLY, CDR2 FYNNEI. Here the CDR3 DNA reads TGTGCCAGCAGTGTCGCCGAGCAGTACTTC. The encoded protein is CASSVAEQYF.

By proportion, this clone is medium-sized. This chain uses TRBV5-1 with TRBJ2-5; D unclear. V was shortened by 5 bases and J by 5 bases, with 10 bases between the two germline ends. Germline V gene sequence: CDR1 SGHRS, CDR2 YFSETQ. This CDR3 is 12 amino acids long. CDR3 loop: CASSVGRETQYF. For the CDR3, the DNA is TGCGCCAGCAGTGTTGGCAGGGAGACCCAGTACTTC. The whole variable domain, remainder taken from reference TRBV5-1 and TRBJ2-5, is KAGVTQTPRYLIKTRGQQVTLSCSPISGHRSVSWYQQTPGQGLQFLFEYFSETQRNKGNFPGRFSGRQFSNSRSEMNVSTLELGDSALYLCASSVGRETQYFGPGTRLLVL.

This clone was observed once. The chain recombines TRBV27 with TRBJ1-2; 10 nucleotides align to TRBD1. There are 11 residues in the CDR3. Trimming removed 9 bases from V and 7 bases from J; junction bases left unmatched: 2. Germline CDR1 and CDR2: MNHEY and SMNVEV (reference sequence). CDR3 residues: CASGDRGGYTF. The DNA of the CDR3 is TGTGCCAGTGGGGACAGGGGTGGCTACACCTTC.

The rearrangement joins TRBV19 to TRBJ1-6, with TRBD1 matching 8 bases. V lost 5 bases, J lost 1 base, and 7 bases stayed unmatched. The CDR3 covers 17 residues. Per germline, CDR1 LNHDA and CDR2 SQIVND (reference sequence). This chain's CDR3 is CASSWNRGVSYNSPLHF. CDR3 bases: TGTGCCAGTAGTTGGAACAGGGGGGTATCCTATAATTCACCCCTCCACTTT.

V and J are TRBV9 and TRBJ2-1, with D possibly TRBD2 on 6 matching bases. The V and J ends lost 1 base and 12 bases respectively, with 14 bases between them. This CDR3 comprises 13 residues. The germline CDR1 and CDR2 sequences are SGDLS and YYNGEE. The CDR3 sequence is CASSVLTGDRQFF. DNA for the CDR3: TGTGCCAGCAGCGTATTAACGGGAGACCGGCAGTTCTTC.

The genes are TRBV7-2 and TRBJ2-7; TRBD1 matches at 9 bases. CDR1 SGHTA and CDR2 FQGNSA come from the germline V gene. Unmatched junction bases numbered 11, after V lost 5 bases and J lost 9 bases. This CDR3 comprises 14 residues. The CDR3 DNA sequence: TGTGCCAGCAGCCCCGGACAGGGGAGGAGGTGGCAGTACTTC. Translated: CASSPGQGRRWQYF.

The V gene is TRBV19, the J gene TRBJ1-6, with D possibly being TRBD1 (6 bases). Trimming removed 3 bases from V and 8 bases from J, with 17 bases in between. The CDR3 is 16 amino acids. Germline V lookup: CDR1 LNHDA, CDR2 SQIVND (reference sequence). DNA for the CDR3: TGTGCCAGTAGTATCCCTGGGCAGGGGAAGGATTCACCCCTCCACTTT. Amino acids: CASSIPGQGKDSPLHF.

Worth noting for this clone: The germline gene is not matched at one end of the junction; a read error may be the cause. The chain recombines TRBV7-7 with TRBJ2-1; D remains ambiguous. The CDR3 length is 13 residues. From germline, CDR1 is SSHAT and CDR2 FNYEAQ (reference sequence). CDR3 nucleotide sequence: TGTGCTAGCAGCTTAGATTGGGGTCATGAGCAGTTCTTC. Translated: CASSLDWGHEQFF.

The J gene is TRBJ2-5, the V gene TRBV29-1; possibly TRBD1 for D (6 bases). The germline CDR1 and CDR2 sequences are SQVTM and ANQGSEA. This CDR3 is built from 12 residues. The V end lost 6 bases, the J end lost 5 bases, and 13 bases lay between the germline ends. CDR3 sequence (DNA): TGCAGCGTCCACAGGGTATTGGAGACCCAGTACTTC. Amino acids: CSVHRVLETQYF.

V is TRBV7-9 and J is TRBJ1-4; maybe TRBD1 (5 bases). CDR1 SEHNR and CDR2 FQNEAQ come from the germline V gene (reference sequence). Trimming pared 1 base from V and 2 bases from J, leaving 14 bases between. The CDR3 length is 17 residues. As DNA, the CDR3 is TGTGCCAGCAGCTTAGTAGGGACCGGGTCTACTAATGAAAAACTGTTTTTT. Its translation is CASSLVGTGSTNEKLFF.

V is TRBV4-1 and J is TRBJ1-4; 11 bases fit TRBD1. The germline V gene encodes CDR1 MGHRA and CDR2 YSYEKL. The CDR3 extends over 18 amino acids. J gave up 7 bases and V 3 bases, and 13 bases lay outside the gene matches. CDR3 amino acids: CASSQGGTGGFEGEKLFF. The CDR3 DNA reads as TGCGCCAGCAGCCAGGGGGGGACAGGGGGTTTTGAGGGTGAAAAACTGTTTTTT.

The chain carries TRBV28 and TRBJ1-1, with 7 bases matching TRBD1. V gave up 7 bases and J gave up 0 bases; unmatched junction bases: 11. This CDR3 spans 16 amino acids. The germline CDR1 and CDR2 sequences are MDHEN and SYDVKM. The CDR3 coding sequence is TGTGCCAGCAAGACGGCAGGGGGTAAAATGAACACTGAAGCTTTCTTT. As protein: CASKTAGGKMNTEAFF.

The rearrangement links TRBV4-3 to TRBJ2-1, with 11 bases fitting TRBD1. The CDR3 contains 13 residues. Germline V gives CDR1 LGHNA, CDR2 YSLEER. With V trimmed by 10 bases and J by 8 bases, 7 bases remained unmatched. Written as DNA, the CDR3 is TGCGCCACCGGGACAGGGGGACGGGATGAGCAGTTCTTC. Protein product: CATGTGGRDEQFF.

This chain joins TRBV5-1 and TRBJ1-6; D perhaps matches TRBD1 (5 bases). The germline CDR1 and CDR2 sequences are SGHRS and YFSETQ. The CDR3 covers 15 residues. Trimming took off 0 bases at V and 8 bases at J, with 12 bases between the two ends. This chain's CDR3 is CASSLAGQGYSPLHF. As DNA, the CDR3 is TGCGCCAGCAGCTTGGCGGGGCAGGGTTATTCACCCCTCCACTTT.

The rearrangement links TRBV6-5 to TRBJ2-1; 8 nucleotides match TRBD2. The ends lost 11 bases at V and 0 bases at J; junction bases unmatched: 6. The CDR3 spans 14 residues. The germline V gene encodes CDR1 MNHEY and CDR2 SVGAGI. CDR3 loop: CAGAGGNSYNEQFF. CDR3 sequence (DNA): TGTGCCGGGGCGGGGGGAAACTCCTACAATGAGCAGTTCTTC.

For the CDR3, the DNA is TGTGCCAGCAGCTCCACGGGGCCGCAGTATTTT. It translates to CASSSTGPQYF. The chain couples TRBV11-3 to TRBJ2-3; D tentatively fits TRBD1 or TRBD2 (5 bases each). The V gene lost 4 bases and the J gene lost 10 bases, with 9 bases spanning the gap. Germline values: CDR1 SGHNT, CDR2 YENEEA. CDR3 length: 11 residues. The full variable domain, its missing parts supplied by reference TRBV11-3 and TRBJ2-3, is EAGVVQSPRYKIIEKKQPVAFWCNPISGHNTLYWYLQNLGQGPELLIRYENEEAVDDSQLPKDRFSAERLKGVDSTLKIQPAELGDSAVYLCASSSTGPQYFGPGTRLTVL.

This CDR3 is CASSSLDSYEQYF. CDR3 in DNA: TGTGCCAGCAGTTCTCTGGACAGCTACGAGCAGTACTTC. The genes are TRBV28 and TRBJ2-7; possibly TRBD1 for D (6 bases). Germline CDR1 reads MDHEN; CDR2 reads SYDVKM. The V end lost 4 bases, the J end lost 3 bases, and 10 bases lay between the germline ends. This CDR3 has 13 amino acids. The full variable domain, with the rest looked up from reference TRBV28 and TRBJ2-7, is DVKVTQSSRYLVKRTGEKVFLECVQDMDHENMFWYRQDPGLGLRLIYFSYDVKMKEKGDIPEGYSVSREKKERFSLILESASTNQTSMYLCASSSLDSYEQYFGPGTRLTVT.

This rearrangement joins TRBV15 to TRBJ2-7, with D possibly TRBD2 on 5 matching bases. CDR3 length: 19 residues. Trimming took 0 bases from V and 0 from J, leaving 21 bases between them. Germline V gives CDR1 LNHNV, CDR2 YYDKDF (reference sequence). Here the CDR3 DNA reads TGTGCCACCAGCAGAGATTTACGGGGTACATTTCCTCACTCCTACGAGCAGTACTTC. It codes for CATSRDLRGTFPHSYEQYF.

This chain connects TRBV5-1 to TRBJ2-2, with a weak D call TRBD1 (6 bases). V lost 3 bases and J lost 2, with 11 bases in between. The CDR3 is made up of 15 amino acids. Germline lookup yields CDR1 SGHRS and CDR2 YFSETQ. The CDR3 reads CASSWTVSNTGELFF. DNA of the CDR3: TGCGCCAGCAGCTGGACAGTGAGTAACACCGGGGAGCTGTTTTTT.

The chain uses TRBV29-1 and TRBJ2-2, with TRBD1 identical over 12 bases. This CDR3 contains 18 residues. With V trimmed by 4 bases and J by 0 bases, 9 bases remained unmatched. The germline gives CDR1 SQVTM, CDR2 ANQGSEA. The CDR3 DNA reads as TGCAGCGTTGCGGGACAGGGGGCCTTGGGTACGAACACCGGGGAGCTGTTTTTT. This codes for CSVAGQGALGTNTGELFF.

V and J are TRBV2 and TRBJ1-3; the D gene is possibly TRBD1 (6 bases). This CDR3 contains 14 residues. Germline CDR1 SNHLY, CDR2 FYNNEI. Trimming took 9 bases from V and 9 from J, leaving 21 bases between them. CDR3 residues: CARGPDSFLGTIYF. For the CDR3, the DNA is TGTGCCAGGGGACCGGACAGCTTTTTGGGCACCATATATTTT.

This chain connects TRBV6-2 or TRBV6-3 to TRBJ2-7; TRBD1 matches 7 bases. Germline V lookup: CDR1 MNHEY, CDR2 SVGEGT. The CDR3 is made up of 14 amino acids. The trim removed 6 bases at V and 6 bases at J, leaving 11 bases unmatched. The CDR3 coding sequence is TGTGCCAGCAGCTTTACCGACAGGGTTGGCGAGCAGTACTTC. Its translation: CASSFTDRVGEQYF.

The V call is TRBV4-1, the J call TRBJ1-5; perhaps TRBD1 as D (5 bases). Germline CDR1 reads MGHRA; CDR2 reads YSYEKL. There are 16 residues in the CDR3. V was trimmed by 0 bases and J by 5 bases, leaving 14 bases between them. The CDR3 is CASSQDWQGVYQPQHF. The CDR3, as DNA: TGCGCCAGCAGCCAAGATTGGCAGGGAGTGTATCAGCCCCAGCATTTT.

This clone was observed once. The chain links TRBV6-5 to TRBJ2-7; a weak D match, TRBD1 (6 bases). V gave up 7 bases and J gave up 2 bases, with 15 bases separating them. Germline CDR1 MNHEY, CDR2 SVGAGI. The CDR3 covers 14 residues. CDR3 nucleotide sequence: TGTGCCAGCACCAAAGGGGGTCGGGCCTACGAGCAGTACTTC. Residues: CASTKGGRAYEQYF.

The rearrangement joins TRBV7-9 to TRBJ1-2; 7 bases align to TRBD1. The trim removed 1 base at V and 2 bases at J, leaving 7 bases unmatched. The CDR3 runs to 16 residues. Germline V gives CDR1 SEHNR, CDR2 FQNEAQ (reference sequence). The CDR3 DNA reads as TGTGCCAGCAGCTTAGACGGGCCGGGACAGAACTATGGCTACACCTTC. It encodes CASSLDGPGQNYGYTF. Full variable domain (missing parts from reference TRBV7-9 and TRBJ1-2): DTGVSQNPRHKITKRGQNVTFRCDPISEHNRLYWYRQTLGQGPEFLTYFQNEAQLEKSRLLSDRFSAERPKGSFSTLEIQRTEQGDSAMYLCASSLDGPGQNYGYTFGSGTRLTVV.

The chain employs TRBV5-6 and TRBJ2-3; D may match TRBD1 or TRBD2 (5 bases each). The CDR3 length is 15 residues. Deletions cut 4 bases from V and 3 bases from J, with 15 bases between. CDR1 is SGHDT and CDR2 is YYEEEE in the germline V gene. CDR3 sequence: CASSLVGTATDTQYF. DNA of the CDR3: TGTGCCAGCAGCCTGGTTGGGACCGCTACAGATACGCAGTATTTT.